This T cell receptor beta chain was sequenced for a study of T cells after yellow fever vaccination. This clonotype was seen ten or more times. Each CDR3 protein is one row after TCRdb ran MiXCR on the 5' RACE reads. The sample yields tens of thousands of distinct CDR3 sequences, around 5.5% seen once. J gave up 4 bases and V 5 bases, and 6 bases lay outside the gene matches. The CDR3 consists of 15 residues. Germline V gene data show CDR1 as SGHNT and CDR2 as YYREEE (reference sequence). This TCR was recovered from a man younger than 35 who received the YFV17D yellow fever vaccine. The chain links TRBV5-4 to TRBJ2-2; 9 nucleotides align to TRBD1. The sample here was PBMCs, either bulk or a sorted T-cell subset (CD4+, CD8+, memory, or dextramer-sorted; not recorded which), taken around 45 days after the first yellow fever vaccination. The CDR3 reads CASSSDRGGTGELFF. The CDR3 nucleotides read TGTGCCAGCAGTTCGGACAGGGGTGGCACCGGGGAGCTGTTTTTT. The variable domain in full, with the rest retrieved from reference TRBV5-4 and TRBJ2-2, is ETGVTQSPTHLIKTRGQQVTLRCSSQSGHNTVSWYQQALGQGPQFIFQYYREEENGRGNFPPRFSGLQFPNYSSELNVNALELDDSALYLCASSSDRGGTGELFFGEGSRLTVL.